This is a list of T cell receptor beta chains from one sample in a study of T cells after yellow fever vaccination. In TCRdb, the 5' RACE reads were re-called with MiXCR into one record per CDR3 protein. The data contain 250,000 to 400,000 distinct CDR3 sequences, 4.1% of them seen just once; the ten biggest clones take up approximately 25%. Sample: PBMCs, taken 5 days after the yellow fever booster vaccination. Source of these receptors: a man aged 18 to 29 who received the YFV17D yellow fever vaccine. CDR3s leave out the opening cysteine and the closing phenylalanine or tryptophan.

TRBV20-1	SARDDRGNQPQH
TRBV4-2	ASSQEREDGTDTQY
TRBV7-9	ASSFVGADTQY
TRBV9	ASSGTATYEQY
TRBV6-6	ASSYAPSLVDGYT
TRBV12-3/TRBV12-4	ASTGPGGYT
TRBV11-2	ASSPGTSHDTQY
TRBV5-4	ASSLEPKGGEKLF
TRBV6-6	ASRKRQGEVSSYNEQF
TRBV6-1	ASSEATSGRNEQF